This is a list of T cell receptor beta chains from one sample in a study of cytomegalovirus exposure and HLA in healthy donors. The table came from immunoSEQ multiplex PCR; TCRdb's copy has only in-frame clones and leaves some out. The repertoire holds 95,000 to 100,000 clones, with under 85% as singletons. Sequencing was performed on PBMCs. These TCRs come from a man aged 35 to 55 in good health and CMV-seronegative. CDR3s include the opening cysteine and the closing phenylalanine or tryptophan. The D gene is left open where the match is weak.

CDR3	V	D
CSVEEGMNTEAFF	TRBV29-1	.
CASSETQTTEAFF	TRBV2	.
CASSEEGAVSSEFF	TRBV2	.
CASSSRTANTEAFF	TRBV5-1	.
CASSPGQKAGELFF	TRBV19	.
CASSEVGLAGGGPGELFF	TRBV25-1	TRBD2
CASSLVTGGNTIYF	TRBV7-9	.
CASSPGQGGEKLFF	TRBV9	TRBD1
CASSLSEAGELFF	TRBV5-1	.
CASSRGGAVDTQYF	TRBV9	TRBD2
CASSLDQGTEGYTF	TRBV11-2	.
CASSQEGEGTEAFF	TRBV23-1	.
CASSPGPGSGTDTQYF	TRBV19	.
CASSPLPGQGETQYF	TRBV18	TRBD1
CASSPKETQYF	TRBV7-6	.
CASSQERGANEQFF	TRBV4-2	TRBD2
CASSSRDYLLSNEQFF	TRBV5-6	TRBD2
CASSLGGSGNEQFF	TRBV7-8	.
CASSVGASGAVETQYF	TRBV9	TRBD2
CASSLEATAGELFF	TRBV7-3	.
CASSQGGPGEKLFF	TRBV4-3	.
CASRALGEQYF	TRBV6-5	.
CASSVTAGGDQPQHF	TRBV28	.
CSVAKQGMNTEAFF	TRBV29-1	.
CASRRTGSSYEQYF	TRBV19	TRBD1
CASSLEWESGELLF	TRBV7-2	.
CASSLAAQGYEQFF	TRBV7-6	TRBD1
CASSRRGRDNYEQYF	TRBV5-6	.
CASREGGVHYGYTF	TRBV6-6	.
CASSLGGGALETQYF	TRBV7-2	.
CASASSGANVLTF	TRBV6-6	.
CASSPTGLFNEQFF	TRBV5-6	.
CASSLAGSGGFSGANVLTF	TRBV5-5	TRBD2
CASSLSGSSYNEQFF	TRBV5-1	.
CASTTQETQYF	TRBV7-6	.
CSVTDSLNTEAFF	TRBV29-1	.
CASTITGYYGYTF	TRBV10-2	.
CASTPVKGVKAFF	TRBV6-5	.
CASSQRTGNTEAFF	TRBV4-1	TRBD1
CASSPGLAGVDTQYF	TRBV5-1	TRBD2
CASSDSNGGGPNEQFF	TRBV6-4	.